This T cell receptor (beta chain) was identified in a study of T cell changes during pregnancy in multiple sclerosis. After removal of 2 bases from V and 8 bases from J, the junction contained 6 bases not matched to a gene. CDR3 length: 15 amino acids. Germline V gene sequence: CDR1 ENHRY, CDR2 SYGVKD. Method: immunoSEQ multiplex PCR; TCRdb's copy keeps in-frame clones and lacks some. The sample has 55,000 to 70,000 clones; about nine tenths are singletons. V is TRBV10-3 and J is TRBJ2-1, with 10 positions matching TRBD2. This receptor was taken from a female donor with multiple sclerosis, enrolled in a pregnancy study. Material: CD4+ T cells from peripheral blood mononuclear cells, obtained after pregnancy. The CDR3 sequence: CAISEGLAERDEQFF. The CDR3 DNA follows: TGTGCCATCAGTGAGGGACTAGCGGAAAGGGATGAGCAGTTCTTC.